Given below is one TCR beta chain in context. Its antigen remains unidentified. V shed 5 bases and J shed 4 bases, with 14 bases lying between them. Germline CDR1 DFQATT, CDR2 SNEGSKA (reference sequence). CDR3 size: 13 residues. In the source study's methods: For papillary thyroid cancer, a distant-metastasis classifier was constructed from CDR3 differences observed across clinicopathological groups. TCRdb called clones again from the PCR reads with MiXCR. What appears here as the V and J calls and clone size reflects TCRdb's work, not the paper's. The profile covers more than 10,000 clones, with 25% to 35% appearing a single time and around 17% taken by the ten largest. The data were obtained in a study of metastatic and nonmetastatic thyroid tumors. As for the study in general: Thyroid patients, malignant and benign, had repertoires compared across blood and tumor or nodule tissue. Study results and limitations: Significantly higher TCR beta diversity was reportedly seen in malignant thyroid tumors than benign nodules, in blood and tumor.

Thyroid surgery took place with no prior treatment in any patient. The clonotype originates from a female donor with papillary thyroid cancer or a benign thyroid nodule (not recorded which). Some clones in this sample may be carry-over from other donors' samples. V is TRBV20-1 and J is TRBJ1-1; the D gene is possibly TRBD1 (6 bases). The sample consisted of tumor tissue. CDR3 in DNA: TGCAGTGCTCTACAGGGAAGGGTCACTGAAGCTTTCTTT. Its protein is CSALQGRVTEAFF.